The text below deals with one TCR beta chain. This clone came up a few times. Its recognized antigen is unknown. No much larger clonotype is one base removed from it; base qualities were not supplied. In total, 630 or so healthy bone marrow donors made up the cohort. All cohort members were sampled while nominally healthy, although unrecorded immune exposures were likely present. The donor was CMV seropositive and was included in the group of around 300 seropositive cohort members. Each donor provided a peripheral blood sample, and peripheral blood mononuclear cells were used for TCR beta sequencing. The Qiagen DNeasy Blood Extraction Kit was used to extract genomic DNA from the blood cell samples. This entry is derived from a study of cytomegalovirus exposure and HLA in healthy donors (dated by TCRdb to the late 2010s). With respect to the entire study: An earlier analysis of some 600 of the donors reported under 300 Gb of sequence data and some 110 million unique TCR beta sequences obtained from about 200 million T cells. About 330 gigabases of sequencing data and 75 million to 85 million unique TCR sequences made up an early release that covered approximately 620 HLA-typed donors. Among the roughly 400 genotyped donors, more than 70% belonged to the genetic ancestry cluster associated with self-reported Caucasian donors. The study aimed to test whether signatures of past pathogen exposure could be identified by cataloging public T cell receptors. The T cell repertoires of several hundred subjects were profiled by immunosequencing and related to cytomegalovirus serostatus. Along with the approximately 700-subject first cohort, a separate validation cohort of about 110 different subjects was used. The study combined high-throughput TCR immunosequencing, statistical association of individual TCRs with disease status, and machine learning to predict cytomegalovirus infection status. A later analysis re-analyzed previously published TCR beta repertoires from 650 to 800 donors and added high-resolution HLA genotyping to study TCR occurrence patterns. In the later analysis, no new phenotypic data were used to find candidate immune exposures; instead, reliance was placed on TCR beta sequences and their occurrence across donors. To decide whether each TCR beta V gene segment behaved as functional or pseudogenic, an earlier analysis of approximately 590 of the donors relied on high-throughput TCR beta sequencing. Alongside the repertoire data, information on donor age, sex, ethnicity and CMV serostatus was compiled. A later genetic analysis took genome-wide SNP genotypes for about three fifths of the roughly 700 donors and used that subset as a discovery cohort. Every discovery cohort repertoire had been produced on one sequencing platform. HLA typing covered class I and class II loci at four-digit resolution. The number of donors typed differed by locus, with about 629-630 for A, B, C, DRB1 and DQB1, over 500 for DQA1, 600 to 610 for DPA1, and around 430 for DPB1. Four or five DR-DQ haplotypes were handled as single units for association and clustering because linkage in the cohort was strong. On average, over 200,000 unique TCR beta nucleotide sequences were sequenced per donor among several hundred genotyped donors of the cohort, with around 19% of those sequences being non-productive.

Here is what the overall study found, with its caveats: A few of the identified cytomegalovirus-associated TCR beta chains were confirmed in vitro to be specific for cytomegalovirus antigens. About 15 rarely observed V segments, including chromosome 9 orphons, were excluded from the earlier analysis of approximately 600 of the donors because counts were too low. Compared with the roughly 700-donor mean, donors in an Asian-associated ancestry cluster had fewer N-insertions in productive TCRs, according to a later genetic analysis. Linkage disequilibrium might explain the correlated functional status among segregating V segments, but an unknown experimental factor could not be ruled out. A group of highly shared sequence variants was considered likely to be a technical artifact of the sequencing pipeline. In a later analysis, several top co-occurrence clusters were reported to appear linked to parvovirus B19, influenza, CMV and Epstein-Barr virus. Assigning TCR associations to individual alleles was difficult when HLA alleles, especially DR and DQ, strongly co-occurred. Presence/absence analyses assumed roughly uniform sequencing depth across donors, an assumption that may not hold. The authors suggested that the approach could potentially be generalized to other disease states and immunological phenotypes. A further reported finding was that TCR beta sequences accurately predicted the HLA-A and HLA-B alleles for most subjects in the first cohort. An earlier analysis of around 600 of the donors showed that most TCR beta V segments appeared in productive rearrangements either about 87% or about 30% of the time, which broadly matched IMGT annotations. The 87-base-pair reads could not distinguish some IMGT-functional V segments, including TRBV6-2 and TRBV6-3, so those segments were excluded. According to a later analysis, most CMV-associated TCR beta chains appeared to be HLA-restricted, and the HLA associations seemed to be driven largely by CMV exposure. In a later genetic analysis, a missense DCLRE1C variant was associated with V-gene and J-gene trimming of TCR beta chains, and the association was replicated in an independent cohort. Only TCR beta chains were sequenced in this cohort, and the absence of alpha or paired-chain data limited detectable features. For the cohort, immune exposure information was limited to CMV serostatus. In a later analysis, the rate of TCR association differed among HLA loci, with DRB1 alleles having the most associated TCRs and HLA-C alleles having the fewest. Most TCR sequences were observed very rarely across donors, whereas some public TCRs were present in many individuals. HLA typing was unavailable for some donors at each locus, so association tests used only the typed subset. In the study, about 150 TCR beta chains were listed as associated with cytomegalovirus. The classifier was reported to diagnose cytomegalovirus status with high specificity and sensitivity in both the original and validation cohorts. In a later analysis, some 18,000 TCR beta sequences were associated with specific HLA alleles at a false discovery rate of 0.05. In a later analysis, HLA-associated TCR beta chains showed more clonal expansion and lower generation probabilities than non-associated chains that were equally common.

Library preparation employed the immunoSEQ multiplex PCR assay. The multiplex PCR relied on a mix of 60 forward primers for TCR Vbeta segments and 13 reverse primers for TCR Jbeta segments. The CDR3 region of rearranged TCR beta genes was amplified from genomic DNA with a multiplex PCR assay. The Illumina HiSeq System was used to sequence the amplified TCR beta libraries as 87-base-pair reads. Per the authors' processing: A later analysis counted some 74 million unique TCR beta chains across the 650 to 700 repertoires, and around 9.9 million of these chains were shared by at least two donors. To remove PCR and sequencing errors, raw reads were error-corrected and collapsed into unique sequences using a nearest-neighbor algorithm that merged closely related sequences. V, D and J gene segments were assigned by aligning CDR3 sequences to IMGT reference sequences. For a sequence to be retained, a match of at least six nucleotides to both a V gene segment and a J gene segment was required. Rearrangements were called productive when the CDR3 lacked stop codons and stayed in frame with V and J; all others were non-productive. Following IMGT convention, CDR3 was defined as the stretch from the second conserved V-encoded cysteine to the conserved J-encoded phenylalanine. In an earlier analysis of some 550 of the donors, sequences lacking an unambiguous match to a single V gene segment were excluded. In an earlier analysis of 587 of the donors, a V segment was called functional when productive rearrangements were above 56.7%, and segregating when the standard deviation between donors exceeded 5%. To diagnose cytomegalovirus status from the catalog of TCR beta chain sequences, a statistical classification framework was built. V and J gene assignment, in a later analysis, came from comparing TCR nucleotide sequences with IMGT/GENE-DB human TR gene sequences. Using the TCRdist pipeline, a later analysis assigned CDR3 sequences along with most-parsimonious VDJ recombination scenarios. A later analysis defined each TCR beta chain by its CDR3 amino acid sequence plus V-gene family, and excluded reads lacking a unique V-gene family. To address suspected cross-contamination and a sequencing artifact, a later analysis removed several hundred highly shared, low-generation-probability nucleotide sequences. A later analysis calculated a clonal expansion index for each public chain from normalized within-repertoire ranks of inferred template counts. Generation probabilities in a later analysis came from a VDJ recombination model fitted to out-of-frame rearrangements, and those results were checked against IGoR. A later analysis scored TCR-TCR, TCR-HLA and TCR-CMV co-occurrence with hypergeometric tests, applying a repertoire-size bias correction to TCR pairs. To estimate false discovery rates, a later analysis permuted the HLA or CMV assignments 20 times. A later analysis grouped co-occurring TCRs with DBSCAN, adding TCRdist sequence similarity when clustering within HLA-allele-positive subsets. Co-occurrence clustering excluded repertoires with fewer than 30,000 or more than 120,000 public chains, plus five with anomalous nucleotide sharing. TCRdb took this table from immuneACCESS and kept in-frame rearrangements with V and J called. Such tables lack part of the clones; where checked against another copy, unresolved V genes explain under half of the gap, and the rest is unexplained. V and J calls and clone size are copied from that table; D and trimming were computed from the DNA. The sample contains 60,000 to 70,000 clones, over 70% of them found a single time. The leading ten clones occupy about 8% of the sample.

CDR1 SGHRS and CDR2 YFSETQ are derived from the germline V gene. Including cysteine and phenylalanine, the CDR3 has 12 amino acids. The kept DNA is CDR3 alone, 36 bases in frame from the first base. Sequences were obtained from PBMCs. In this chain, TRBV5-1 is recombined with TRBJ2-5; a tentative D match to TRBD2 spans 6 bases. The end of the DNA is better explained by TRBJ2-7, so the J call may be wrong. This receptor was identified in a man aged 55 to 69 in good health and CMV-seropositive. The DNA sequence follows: TGCGCCAGCAGCTTTCCTAGCGACGAGCAGTACTTC. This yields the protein CASSFPSDEQYF.